This entry concerns a single T cell receptor beta chain. The clone's antigen remains unknown. No base-level quality is on record; no much larger clone is a single base apart. Explained via the paper, the time point label denotes: approximately 25 months on ibrutinib. For TCR beta library preparation, approximately 2.2 micrograms of genomic DNA were isolated from cryopreserved PBMCs. Longitudinal blood samples from CLL patients on ibrutinib monotherapy underwent high-throughput TCR beta sequencing. The patients took part in an open-label, single-center phase 2 trial of ibrutinib monotherapy. Each clonotype received, on average, around 9.6x coverage in deep resolution sequencing performed on a MiSeq, where the target depth lay between 1 in 1 million and 1 in 200,000 T cells. The immunoSEQ hsTCRB Kit was used to generate TCR beta libraries. On the authors' methods: ImmunoSEQ Data Assistant and ImmunoSEQ Analyzer were used for data analysis, and V, D and J genes were assigned according to IMGT definitions. Clonality, with values ranging from 0 to 1, was calculated as one minus the normalized Shannon entropy of productive rearrangement frequencies. Only overrepresented clonotypes making up at least 0.05% of each patient's repertoire were included in the public clonotype analysis. Approximately 13 age-matched healthy donor repertoires from immuneACCESS served as clonality controls. Entries here come from immuneACCESS through TCRdb and include only in-frame sequences with V and J called. Some clones fail to appear in such tables; in the studies checked, an unresolved V gene covers under half of the shortfall, and the cause of the remainder is unknown. V, J and clone size derive from that table, while D and trimming were established from the DNA sequence. The sample has 100,000 to 150,000 clones on record, over 75% of them singletons. The ten largest clones take up around 2.1% of the sample.

V is reduced by 6 bases and J by 1 base, leaving a spacing of 18 bases between them. The germline V gene (reference sequence) yields SGHAT for CDR1 and FQDESV for CDR2. The CDR3 spans 17 residues, from the cysteine through the phenylalanine. Kept here is only the CDR3 DNA, which spans 51 bases and is read in frame from base 1. These data belong to a study of cytotoxic CD8 clonotypes in ibrutinib-treated CLL (dated by TCRdb to the early 2020s). Study-wide context: The cohort included around 15 treatment-naive and roughly 10 relapsed/refractory patients; under 18 were IGHV unmutated. Longitudinal samples were obtainable from about 30% of the 86 participants in the trial. Cryopreserved peripheral blood mononuclear cells were collected before treatment, at response, and at either disease progression or sustained remission. Response samples were taken after a median of around 13 months on treatment, ranging from about 6 to 40 months. All remission and progressive disease samples were collected while patients were still receiving ibrutinib. On average, each sample yielded 270,000 or so productive templates and about 94,000 productive rearrangements. Responses were partial in roughly 24 patients and complete in 2; after median around 68 months follow-up, roughly 14 stayed in remission and 12 progressed.

Results the study describes overall, beyond this receptor: At baseline, clonality was higher than in age-matched healthy donors and showed a strong correlation with circulating CD8+ T-cell counts. Clonality rose at ibrutinib response, remained stable during sustained remission, and dropped back toward baseline at progression. Public clonotypes were rare and either shrank or stayed stable during treatment, and the rise in clonality at ibrutinib response reflected expansion of private clonotypes. Sampling times were not matched between sustained-remission and progressing patients, and lymph node repertoires were not studied.

The sample consisted of PBMCs, taken after 24 months of ibrutinib treatment. This clonotype was sampled from a human donor with chronic lymphocytic leukemia. Recombination linked TRBV11-1 to TRBJ2-2, and perhaps TRBD2 as D gene, on 6 matching bases. The nucleotide sequence is given as TGTGCCAGCAGACAAGGGACTTGGGAGCAGAACACCGGGGAGCTGTTTTTT. It translates as CASRQGTWEQNTGELFF.